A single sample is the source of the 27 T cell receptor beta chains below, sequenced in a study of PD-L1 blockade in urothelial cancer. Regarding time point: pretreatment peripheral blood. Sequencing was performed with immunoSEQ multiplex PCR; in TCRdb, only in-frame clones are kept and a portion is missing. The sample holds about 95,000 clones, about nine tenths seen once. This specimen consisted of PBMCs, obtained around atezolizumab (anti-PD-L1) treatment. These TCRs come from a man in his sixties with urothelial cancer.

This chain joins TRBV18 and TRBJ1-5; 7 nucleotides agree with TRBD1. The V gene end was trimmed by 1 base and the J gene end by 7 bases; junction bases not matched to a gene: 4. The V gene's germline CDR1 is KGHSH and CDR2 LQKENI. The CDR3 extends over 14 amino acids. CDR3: CASSPRGGRQPQHF. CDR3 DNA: TGTGCCAGCTCACCACGAGGGGGCAGGCAGCCCCAGCATTTT.

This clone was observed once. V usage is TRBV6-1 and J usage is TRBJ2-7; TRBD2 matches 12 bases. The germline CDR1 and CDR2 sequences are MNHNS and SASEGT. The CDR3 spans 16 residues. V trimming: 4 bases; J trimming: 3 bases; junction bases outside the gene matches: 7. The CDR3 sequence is CASSASTSGGDYEQYF. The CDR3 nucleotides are TGTGCCAGCAGTGCCTCGACTAGCGGGGGTGACTACGAGCAGTACTTC.

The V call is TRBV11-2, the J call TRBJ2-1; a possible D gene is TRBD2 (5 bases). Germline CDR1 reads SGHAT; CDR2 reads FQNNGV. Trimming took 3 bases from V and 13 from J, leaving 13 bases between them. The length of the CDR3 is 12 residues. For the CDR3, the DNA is TGTGCCAGCAGCTTTACGGACTTGTTCCAGTTCTTC. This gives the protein CASSFTDLFQFF.

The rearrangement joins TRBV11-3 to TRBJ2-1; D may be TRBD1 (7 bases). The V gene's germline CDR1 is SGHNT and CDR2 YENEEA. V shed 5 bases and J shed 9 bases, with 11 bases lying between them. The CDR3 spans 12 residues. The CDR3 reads CASSQGGGEQFF. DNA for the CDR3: TGTGCCAGCAGCCAGGGGGGAGGTGAGCAGTTCTTC.

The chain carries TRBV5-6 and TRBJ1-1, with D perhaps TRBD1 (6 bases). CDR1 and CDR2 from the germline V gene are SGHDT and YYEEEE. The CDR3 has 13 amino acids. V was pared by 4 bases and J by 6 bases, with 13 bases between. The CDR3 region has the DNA TGTGCCAGCAGCGGCACAGGGCCACCTGAAGCTTTCTTT. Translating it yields CASSGTGPPEAFF.

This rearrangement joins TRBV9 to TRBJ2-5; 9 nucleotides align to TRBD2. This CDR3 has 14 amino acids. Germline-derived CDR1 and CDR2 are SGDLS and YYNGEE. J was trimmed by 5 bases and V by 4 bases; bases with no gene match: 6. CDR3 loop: CASSFSGGKETQYF. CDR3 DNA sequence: TGTGCCAGCAGCTTTAGCGGGGGAAAGGAGACCCAGTACTTC. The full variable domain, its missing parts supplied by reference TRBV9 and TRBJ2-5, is DSGVTQTPKHLITATGQRVTLRCSPRSGDLSVYWYQQSLDQGLQFLIQYYNGEERAKGNILERFSAQQFPDLHSELNLSSLELGDSALYFCASSFSGGKETQYFGPGTRLLVL.

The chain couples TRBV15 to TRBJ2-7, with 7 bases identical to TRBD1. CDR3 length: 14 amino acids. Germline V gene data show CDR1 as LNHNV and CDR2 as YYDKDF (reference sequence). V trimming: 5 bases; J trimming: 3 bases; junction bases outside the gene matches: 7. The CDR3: CATSPTGDHYEQYF. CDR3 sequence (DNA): TGTGCCACCAGCCCCACAGGGGACCACTACGAGCAGTACTTC.

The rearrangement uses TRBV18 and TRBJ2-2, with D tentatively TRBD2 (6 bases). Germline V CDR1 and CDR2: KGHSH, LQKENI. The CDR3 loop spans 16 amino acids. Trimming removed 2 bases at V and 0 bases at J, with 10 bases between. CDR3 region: CASSPSRLANTGELFF. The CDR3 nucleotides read TGTGCCAGCTCACCATCCCGACTAGCGAACACCGGGGAGCTGTTTTTT.

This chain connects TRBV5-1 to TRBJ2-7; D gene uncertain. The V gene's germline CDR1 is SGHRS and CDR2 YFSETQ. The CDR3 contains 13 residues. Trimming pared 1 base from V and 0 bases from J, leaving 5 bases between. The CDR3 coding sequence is TGCGCCAGCAGCTTGTCCTACTCCTACGAGCAGTACTTC. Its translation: CASSLSYSYEQYF.

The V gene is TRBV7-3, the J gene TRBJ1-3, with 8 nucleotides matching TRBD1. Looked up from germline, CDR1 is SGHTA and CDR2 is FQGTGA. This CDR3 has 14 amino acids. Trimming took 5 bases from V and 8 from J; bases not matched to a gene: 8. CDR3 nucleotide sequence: TGTGCCAGCAGCCCAGGGGGCCTGGGGGACACCATATATTTT. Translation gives CASSPGGLGDTIYF. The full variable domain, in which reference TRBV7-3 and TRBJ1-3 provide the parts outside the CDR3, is GAGVSQTPSNKVTEKGKYVELRCDPISGHTALYWYRQSLGQGPEFLIYFQGTGAADDSGLPNDRFFAVRPEGSVSTLKIQRTERGDSAVYLCASSPGGLGDTIYFGEGSWLTVV.

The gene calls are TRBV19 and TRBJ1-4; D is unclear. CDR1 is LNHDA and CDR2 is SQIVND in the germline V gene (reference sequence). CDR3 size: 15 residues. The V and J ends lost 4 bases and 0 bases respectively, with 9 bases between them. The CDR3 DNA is TGTGCCAGTAGTACGCGATTTGCAACTAATGAAAAACTGTTTTTT. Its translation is CASSTRFATNEKLFF.

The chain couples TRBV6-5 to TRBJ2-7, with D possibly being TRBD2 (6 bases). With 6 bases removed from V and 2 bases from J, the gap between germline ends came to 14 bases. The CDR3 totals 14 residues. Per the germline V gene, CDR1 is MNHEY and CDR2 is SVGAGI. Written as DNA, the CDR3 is TGTGCCAGCAGACTCCGGGACTTACCCTACGAGCAGTACTTC. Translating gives CASRLRDLPYEQYF.

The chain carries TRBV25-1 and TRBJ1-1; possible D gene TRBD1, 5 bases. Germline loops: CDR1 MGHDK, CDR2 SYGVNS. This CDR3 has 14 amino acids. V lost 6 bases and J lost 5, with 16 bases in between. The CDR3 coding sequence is TGTGCCAGCAGGGAAAGGGCAGGGCGGACTGAAGCTTTCTTT. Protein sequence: CASRERAGRTEAFF. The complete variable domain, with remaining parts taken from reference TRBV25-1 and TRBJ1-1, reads EADIYQTPRYLVIGTGKKITLECSQTMGHDKMYWYQQDPGMELHLIHYSYGVNSTEKGDLSSESTVSRIRTEHFPLTLESARPSHTSQYLCASRERAGRTEAFFGQGTRLTVV.

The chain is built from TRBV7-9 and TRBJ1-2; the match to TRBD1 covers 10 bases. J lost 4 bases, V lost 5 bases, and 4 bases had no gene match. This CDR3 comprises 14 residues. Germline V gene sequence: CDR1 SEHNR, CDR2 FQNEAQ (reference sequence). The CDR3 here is CASSPRTGGYGYTF. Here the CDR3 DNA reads TGTGCCAGCAGCCCCCGGACAGGGGGCTATGGCTACACCTTC.

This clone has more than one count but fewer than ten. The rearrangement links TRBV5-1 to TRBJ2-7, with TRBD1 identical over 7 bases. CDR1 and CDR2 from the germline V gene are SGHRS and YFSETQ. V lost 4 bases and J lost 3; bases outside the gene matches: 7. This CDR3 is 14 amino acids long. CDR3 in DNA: TGCGCCAGCAGCCGAGGGACAGCGAACTACGAGCAGTACTTC. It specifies CASSRGTANYEQYF.

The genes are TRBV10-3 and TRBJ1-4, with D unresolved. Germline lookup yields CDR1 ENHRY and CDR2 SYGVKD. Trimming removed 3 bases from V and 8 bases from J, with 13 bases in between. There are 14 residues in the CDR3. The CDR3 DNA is TGTGCCATCAGTGAAAGCCCCACTAGGGAAAAACTGTTTTTT. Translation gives CAISESPTREKLFF.

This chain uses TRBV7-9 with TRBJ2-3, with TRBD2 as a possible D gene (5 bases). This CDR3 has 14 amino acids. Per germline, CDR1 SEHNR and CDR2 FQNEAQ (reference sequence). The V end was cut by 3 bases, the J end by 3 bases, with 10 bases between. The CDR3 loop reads CASSLGDGTDTQYF. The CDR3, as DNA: TGTGCCAGCAGCTTGGGAGACGGGACAGATACGCAGTATTTT. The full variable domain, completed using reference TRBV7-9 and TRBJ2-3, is DTGVSQNPRHKITKRGQNVTFRCDPISEHNRLYWYRQTLGQGPEFLTYFQNEAQLEKSRLLSDRFSAERPKGSFSTLEIQRTEQGDSAMYLCASSLGDGTDTQYFGPGTRLTVL.

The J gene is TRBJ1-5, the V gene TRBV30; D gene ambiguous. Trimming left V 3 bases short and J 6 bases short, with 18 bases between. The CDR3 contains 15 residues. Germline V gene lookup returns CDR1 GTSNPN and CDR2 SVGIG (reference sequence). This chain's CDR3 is CAWSTLGERGQPQHF. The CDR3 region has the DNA TGTGCCTGGAGCACACTAGGAGAACGGGGTCAGCCCCAGCATTTT.

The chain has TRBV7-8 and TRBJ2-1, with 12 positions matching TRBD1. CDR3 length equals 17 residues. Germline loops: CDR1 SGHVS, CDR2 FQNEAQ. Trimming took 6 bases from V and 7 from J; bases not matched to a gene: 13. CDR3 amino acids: CASSSLSPGQGANEQFF. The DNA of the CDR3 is TGTGCCAGCAGTTCCCTCTCCCCGGGACAGGGGGCAAATGAGCAGTTCTTC.

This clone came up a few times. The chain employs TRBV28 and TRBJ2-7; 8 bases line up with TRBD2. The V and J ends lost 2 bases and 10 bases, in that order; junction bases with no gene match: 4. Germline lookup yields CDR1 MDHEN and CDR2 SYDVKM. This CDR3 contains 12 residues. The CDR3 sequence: CASSLIGRDQYF. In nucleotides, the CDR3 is TGTGCCAGCAGTTTAATCGGGAGGGACCAGTACTTC.

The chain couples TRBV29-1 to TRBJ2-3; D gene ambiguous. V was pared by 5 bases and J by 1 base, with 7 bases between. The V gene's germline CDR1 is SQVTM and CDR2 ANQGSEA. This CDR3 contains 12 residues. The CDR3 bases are TGCAGCGTTCGGCAGGGCACAGATACGCAGTATTTT. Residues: CSVRQGTDTQYF.

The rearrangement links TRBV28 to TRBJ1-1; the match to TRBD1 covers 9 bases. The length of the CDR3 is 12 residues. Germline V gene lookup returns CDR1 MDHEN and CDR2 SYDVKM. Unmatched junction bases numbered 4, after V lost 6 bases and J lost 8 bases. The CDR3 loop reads CASSSDRGEAFF. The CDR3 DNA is TGTGCCAGCAGCTCGGACAGGGGAGAAGCTTTCTTT.

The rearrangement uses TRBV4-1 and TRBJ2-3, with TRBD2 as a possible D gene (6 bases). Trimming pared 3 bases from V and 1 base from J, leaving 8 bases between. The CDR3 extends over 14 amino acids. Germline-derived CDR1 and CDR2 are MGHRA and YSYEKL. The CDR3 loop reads CASSHPGGTDTQYF. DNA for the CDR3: TGCGCCAGCAGCCACCCGGGGGGCACAGATACGCAGTATTTT.

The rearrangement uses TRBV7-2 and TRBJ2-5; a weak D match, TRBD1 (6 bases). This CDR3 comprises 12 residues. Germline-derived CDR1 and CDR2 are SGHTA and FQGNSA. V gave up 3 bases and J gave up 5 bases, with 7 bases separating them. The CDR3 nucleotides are TGTGCCAGCAGCTTGAGGGGGGAGACCCAGTACTTC. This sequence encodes CASSLRGETQYF.

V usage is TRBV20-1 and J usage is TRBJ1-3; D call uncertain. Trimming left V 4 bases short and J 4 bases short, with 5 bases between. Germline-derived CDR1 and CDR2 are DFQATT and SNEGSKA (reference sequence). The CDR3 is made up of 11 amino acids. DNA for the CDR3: TGCAGTGCTACCACAGGAAACACCATATATTTT. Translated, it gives CSATTGNTIYF.

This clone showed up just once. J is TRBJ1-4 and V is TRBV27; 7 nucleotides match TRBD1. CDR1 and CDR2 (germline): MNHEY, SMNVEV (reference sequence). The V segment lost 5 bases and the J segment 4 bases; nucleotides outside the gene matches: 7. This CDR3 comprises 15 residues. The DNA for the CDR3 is TGTGCCAGCAGTACCTACAGGGGCGGTAATGAAAAACTGTTTTTT. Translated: CASSTYRGGNEKLFF.

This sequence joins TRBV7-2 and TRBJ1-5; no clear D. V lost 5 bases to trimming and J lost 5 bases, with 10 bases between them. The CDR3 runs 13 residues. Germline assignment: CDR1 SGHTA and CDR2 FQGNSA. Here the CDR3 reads CASSLITDQPQHF. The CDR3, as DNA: TGTGCCAGCAGCCTAATAACCGATCAGCCCCAGCATTTT.